This T cell receptor beta chain comes out of a study of T-cell memory formation after mild COVID-19. Employing constant-segment primers, 5'RACE generated TCR alpha and TCR beta cDNA libraries bearing sample barcodes and UMIs. TCRdb reprocessed the 5' RACE reads via MiXCR and lists one record per CDR3 protein. Seen here are under 200,000 distinct CDR3 sequences, under 15% observed once, and the top ten hold 2.5% to 3.5%. Comment on this clonotype: The antigen is undetermined.

Notes on the study in general: Whether day 37 second-wave clones are SARS-CoV-2-specific was not confirmed. Later expanders leaned toward CD4+, whereas clones contracting from day 15 to 85 were balanced CD4/CD8.

With V trimmed by 6 bases and J by 1 base, 3 bases remained unmatched. The CDR3 consists of 15 residues. The rearrangement uses TRBV12-3 or TRBV12-4 and TRBJ2-1; 10 bases align to TRBD2. Sequenced: PBMCs or a T cell subset sorted from them (not recorded which). The TCR comes from a man between 18 and 29 years old who had mild COVID-19 (a few samples of this study predate the infection). Cell type and time point are not known. For the CDR3, the DNA is TGTGCCAGCAGGCTACTAGCGGGGTCCTACAATGAGCAGTTCTTC. Translation gives CASRLLAGSYNEQFF.